Listed below are T cell receptor beta chains from one sample, sequenced in a study of T cells after posttransplantation cyclophosphamide. Some clones are missing from TCRdb's copy, which holds only in-frame ones; the method was immunoSEQ multiplex PCR. The sample has 45,000 to 65,000 clones, roughly 94% seen once. What was sequenced was PBMCs. Receptors were obtained from a woman aged 30 to 39 in good health and a related stem cell transplant donor. Each CDR3 is given with its conserved first and last residue. D genes are given only for firm matches. Clone size is stated in some rows and not others, as once, few, many or a class when expanded.

v_call,d_call,clone_size,j_call,cdr3_length,cdr3_nt,cdr3_aa
TRBV5-1,.,.,TRBJ2-2,16,TGCGCCAGCAGCTTGCGAGGGGGGGCGAACACCGGGGAGCTGTTTTTT,CASSLRGGANTGELFF
TRBV6-4,.,.,TRBJ2-7,15,TGTGCCAGCAGTGAAGAACCCGGGGGAGCTTACGAGCAGTACTTC,CASSEEPGGAYEQYF
TRBV30,TRBD1,.,TRBJ1-2,16,TGTGCCTGGAGTGTATATTTTCCAGGGGCAGGGGGAGGCTACACCTTC,CAWSVYFPGAGGGYTF
TRBV5-1,.,.,TRBJ2-1,13,TGCGCCAGCAGCTTGGGAGGGTACAATGAGCAGTTCTTC,CASSLGGYNEQFF
TRBV7-3,.,.,TRBJ2-1,20,TGTGCCAGCAGCTTAACGAACTCCCCGGGGAGCCCCTCCCAAAACAATGAGCAGTTCTTC,CASSLTNSPGSPSQNNEQFF
TRBV7-2,.,.,TRBJ2-1,12,TGTGCCAGCAGCTTGACAAACAATGAGCAGTTCTTC,CASSLTNNEQFF
TRBV7-7,TRBD1,.,TRBJ2-6,18,TGTGCCAGCAGCCCAGTAGTTCAGGGGGCTTCTGGGGCCAACGTCCTGACTTTC,CASSPVVQGASGANVLTF
TRBV11-2,.,.,TRBJ1-1,13,TGTGCCAGCAGCTTGTGGGGCGACACTGAAGCTTTCTTT,CASSLWGDTEAFF
TRBV27,TRBD1,.,TRBJ1-1,13,TGTGCCAGCAGATTTCAGGGGGCGGCTGAAGCTTTCTTT,CASRFQGAAEAFF
TRBV10-2,.,.,TRBJ1-1,13,TGCGCCAGCGGGAGGGGGGGTGGGGAAGGAGCTTTCTTT,CASGRGGGEGAFF
TRBV25-1,.,once,TRBJ1-1,13,TGTGCCAGCAGTGAATATAGGAACACTGAAGCTTTCTTT,CASSEYRNTEAFF